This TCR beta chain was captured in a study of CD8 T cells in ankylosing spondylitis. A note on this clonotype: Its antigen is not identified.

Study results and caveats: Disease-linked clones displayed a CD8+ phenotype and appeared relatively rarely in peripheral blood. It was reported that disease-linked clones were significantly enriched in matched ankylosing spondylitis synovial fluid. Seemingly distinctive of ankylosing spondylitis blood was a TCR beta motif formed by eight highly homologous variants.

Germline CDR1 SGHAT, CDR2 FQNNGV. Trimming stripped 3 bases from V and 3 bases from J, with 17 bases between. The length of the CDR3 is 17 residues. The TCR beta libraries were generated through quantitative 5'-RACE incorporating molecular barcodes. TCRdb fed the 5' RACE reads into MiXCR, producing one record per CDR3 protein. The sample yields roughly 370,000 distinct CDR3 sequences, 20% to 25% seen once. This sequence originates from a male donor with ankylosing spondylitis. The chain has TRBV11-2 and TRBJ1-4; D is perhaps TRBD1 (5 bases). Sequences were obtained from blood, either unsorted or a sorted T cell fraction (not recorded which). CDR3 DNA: TGTGCCAGCAGCTTTGGTTTTCAGGGCTTGGCTAATGAAAAACTGTTTTTT. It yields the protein CASSFGFQGLANEKLFF.